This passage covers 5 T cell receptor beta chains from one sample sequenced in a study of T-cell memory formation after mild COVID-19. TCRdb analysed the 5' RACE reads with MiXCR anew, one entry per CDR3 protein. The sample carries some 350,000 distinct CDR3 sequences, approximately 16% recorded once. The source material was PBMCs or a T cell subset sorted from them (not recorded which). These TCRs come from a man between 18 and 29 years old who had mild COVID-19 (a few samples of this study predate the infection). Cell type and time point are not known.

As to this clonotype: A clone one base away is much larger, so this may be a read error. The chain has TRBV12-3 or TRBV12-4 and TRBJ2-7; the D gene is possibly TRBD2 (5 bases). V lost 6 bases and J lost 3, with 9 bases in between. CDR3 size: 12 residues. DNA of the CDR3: TGTGCCAGCAGCATAGGGAGCTACGAGCAGTACTTC. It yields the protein CASSIGSYEQYF.

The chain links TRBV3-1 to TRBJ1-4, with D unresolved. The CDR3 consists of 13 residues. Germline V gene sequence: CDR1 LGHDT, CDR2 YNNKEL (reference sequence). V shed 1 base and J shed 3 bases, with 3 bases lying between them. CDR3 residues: CASSQGANEKLFF. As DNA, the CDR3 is TGTGCCAGCAGCCAAGGAGCTAATGAAAAACTGTTTTTT.

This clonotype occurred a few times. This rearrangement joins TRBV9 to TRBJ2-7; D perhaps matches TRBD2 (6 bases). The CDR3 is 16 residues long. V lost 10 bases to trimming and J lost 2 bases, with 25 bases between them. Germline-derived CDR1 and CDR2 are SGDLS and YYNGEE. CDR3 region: CARAGTHSGETYEQYF. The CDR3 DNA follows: TGTGCCCGGGCGGGGACCCACAGCGGCGAGACCTACGAGCAGTACTTC. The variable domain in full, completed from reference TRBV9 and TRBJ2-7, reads DSGVTQTPKHLITATGQRVTLRCSPRSGDLSVYWYQQSLDQGLQFLIQYYNGEERAKGNILERFSAQQFPDLHSELNLSSLELGDSALYFCARAGTHSGETYEQYFGPGTRLTVT.

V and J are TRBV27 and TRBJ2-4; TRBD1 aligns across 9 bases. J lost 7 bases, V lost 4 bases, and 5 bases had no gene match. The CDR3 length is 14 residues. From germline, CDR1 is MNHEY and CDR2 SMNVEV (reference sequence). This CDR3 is CASSYRGPGNIQYF. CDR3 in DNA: TGTGCCAGCAGTTACAGGGGGCCGGGGAACATTCAGTACTTC.

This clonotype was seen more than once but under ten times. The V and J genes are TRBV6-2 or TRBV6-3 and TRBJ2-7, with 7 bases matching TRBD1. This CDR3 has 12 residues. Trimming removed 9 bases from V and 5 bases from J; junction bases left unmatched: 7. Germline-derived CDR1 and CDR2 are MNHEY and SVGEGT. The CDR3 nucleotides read TGTGCCAGTATGGCCAGGGGGAACGAGCAGTACGTC. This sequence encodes CASMARGNEQYV.